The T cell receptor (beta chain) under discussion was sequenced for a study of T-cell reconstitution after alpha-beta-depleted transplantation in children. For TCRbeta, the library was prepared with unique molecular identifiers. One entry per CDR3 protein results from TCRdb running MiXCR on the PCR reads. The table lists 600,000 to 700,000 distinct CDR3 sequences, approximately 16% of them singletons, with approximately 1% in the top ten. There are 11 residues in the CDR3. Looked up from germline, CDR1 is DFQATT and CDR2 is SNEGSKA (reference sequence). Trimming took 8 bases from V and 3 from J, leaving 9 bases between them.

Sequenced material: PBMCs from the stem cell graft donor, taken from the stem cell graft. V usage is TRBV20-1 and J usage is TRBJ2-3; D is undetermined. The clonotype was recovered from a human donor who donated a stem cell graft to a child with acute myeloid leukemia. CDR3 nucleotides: TGCAGTCTAGAAGGAACAGATACGCAGTATTTT. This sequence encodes CSLEGTDTQYF.